Given below is one T cell receptor (beta chain) in context. Those who participated ranged in age from roughly 18 to 100 years and resided in roughly 26 US areas. Participants had their cohort set by participant-reported clinical history. The data originate from a study of blood T cell repertoires in COVID-19. Study as a whole: There were acute and convalescent COVID-19 samples, and they came from the United States, Italy and Spain.

J lost 9 bases, V lost 2 bases, and 14 bases had no gene match. The CDR3 consists of 17 residues. The germline V gene has CDR1 SGHVS and CDR2 FNYEAQ. As originally analysed: Reference gene primer amplification gave estimated nucleated cell counts. Generated by immunoSEQ multiplex PCR, the TCRdb table keeps only in-frame clones and is missing some. The D gene and trimming were derived from the DNA, and the V and J assignments and clone size from that table. The sample shows under 200,000 clones, 70% to 85% of them seen only once. The receptor was isolated from a woman in her fifties or sixties with acute COVID-19. The rearrangement joins TRBV7-6 to TRBJ1-1, with 11 bases matching TRBD1. The sequenced sample consisted of PBMCs or T cells enriched from blood (not recorded which). The CDR3 DNA reads TGTGCCAGCAGCTTACCGGGACAGGGGGGCACCCAGCACCAAGCTTTCTTT. Its translation is CASSLPGQGGTQHQAFF. Full variable domain (outside the CDR3, taken from reference TRBV7-6 and TRBJ1-1): GAGVSQSPRYKVTKRGQDVALRCDPISGHVSLYWYRQALGQGPEFLTYFNYEAQQDKSGLPNDRFSAERPEGSISTLTIQRTEQRDSAMYRCASSLPGQGGTQHQAFFGQGTRLTVV.